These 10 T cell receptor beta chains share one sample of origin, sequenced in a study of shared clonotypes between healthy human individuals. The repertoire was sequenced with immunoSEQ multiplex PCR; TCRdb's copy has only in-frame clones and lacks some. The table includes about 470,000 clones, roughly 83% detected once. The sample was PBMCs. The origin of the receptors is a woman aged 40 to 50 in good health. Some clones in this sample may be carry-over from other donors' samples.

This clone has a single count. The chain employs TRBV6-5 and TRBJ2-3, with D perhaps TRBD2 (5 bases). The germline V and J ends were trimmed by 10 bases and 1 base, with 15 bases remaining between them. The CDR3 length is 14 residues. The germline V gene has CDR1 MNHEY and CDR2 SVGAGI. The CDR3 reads CATIASGGTDTQYF. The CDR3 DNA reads TGTGCCACCATAGCCTCCGGGGGCACAGATACGCAGTATTTT.

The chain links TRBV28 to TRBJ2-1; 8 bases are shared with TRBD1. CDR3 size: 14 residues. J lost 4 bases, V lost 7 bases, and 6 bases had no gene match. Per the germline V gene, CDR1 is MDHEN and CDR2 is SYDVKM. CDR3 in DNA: TGTGCCAGCATAGGGACAGGTGCTTACAATGAGCAGTTCTTC. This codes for CASIGTGAYNEQFF.

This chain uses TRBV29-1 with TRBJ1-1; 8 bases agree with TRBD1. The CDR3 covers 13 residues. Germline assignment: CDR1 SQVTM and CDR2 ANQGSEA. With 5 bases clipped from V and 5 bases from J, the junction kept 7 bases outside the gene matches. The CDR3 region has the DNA TGCAGCGTTCTCCCACAGGGGGATACTGAAGCTTTCTTT. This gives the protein CSVLPQGDTEAFF.

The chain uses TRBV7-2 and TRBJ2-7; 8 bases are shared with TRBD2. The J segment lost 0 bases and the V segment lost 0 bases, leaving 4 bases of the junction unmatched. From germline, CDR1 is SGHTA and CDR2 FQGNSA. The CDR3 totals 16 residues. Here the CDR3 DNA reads TGTGCCAGCAGCTTAGCGGGCGGGAGGCCCTCCTACGAGCAGTACTTC. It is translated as CASSLAGGRPSYEQYF.

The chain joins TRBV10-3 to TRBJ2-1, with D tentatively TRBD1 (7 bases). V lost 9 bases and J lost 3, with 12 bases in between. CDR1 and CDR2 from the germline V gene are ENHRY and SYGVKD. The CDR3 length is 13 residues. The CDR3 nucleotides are TGTGCCATAGGGGGCGGGGACTACAATGAGCAGTTCTTC. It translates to CAIGGGDYNEQFF.

DNA for the CDR3: TGCGCCAGCAGCACCGGACAGGCTCAGGGCTATGGCTACACCTTC. Protein product: CASSTGQAQGYGYTF. This chain uses TRBV5-1 with TRBJ1-2, with 7 bases lining up with TRBD1. V lost 4 bases and J lost 4; bases outside the gene matches: 10. The CDR3 is 15 residues long. Looked up from germline, CDR1 is SGHRS and CDR2 is YFSETQ.

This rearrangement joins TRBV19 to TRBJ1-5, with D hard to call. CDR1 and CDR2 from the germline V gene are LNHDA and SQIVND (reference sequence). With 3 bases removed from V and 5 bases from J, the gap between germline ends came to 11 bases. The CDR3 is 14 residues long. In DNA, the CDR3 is TGTGCCAGTAGTATGGGCTCGTCCTATCAGCCCCAGCATTTT. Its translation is CASSMGSSYQPQHF.

The chain's CDR3 is CASSIRQGAAYEQYF. Here the CDR3 DNA reads TGTGCCAGCAGCATCCGACAGGGGGCCGCCTACGAGCAGTACTTC. The rearrangement uses TRBV13 and TRBJ2-7; 10 nucleotides match TRBD1. CDR1 PRHDT and CDR2 FYEKMQ come from the germline V gene (reference sequence). With 5 bases clipped from V and 2 bases from J, the junction kept 6 bases outside the gene matches. CDR3 length: 15 amino acids.

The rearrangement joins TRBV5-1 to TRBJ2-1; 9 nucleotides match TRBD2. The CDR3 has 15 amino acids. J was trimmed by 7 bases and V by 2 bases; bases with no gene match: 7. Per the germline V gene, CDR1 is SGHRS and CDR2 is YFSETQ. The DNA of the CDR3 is TGCGCCAGCAGCTTTAACGCGGGAGGGCTTAATGAGCAGTTCTTC. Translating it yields CASSFNAGGLNEQFF.

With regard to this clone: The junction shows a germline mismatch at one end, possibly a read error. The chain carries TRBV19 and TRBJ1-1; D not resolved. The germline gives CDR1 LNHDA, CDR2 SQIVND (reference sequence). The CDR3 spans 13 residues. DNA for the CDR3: TGTGCCAGTAGTTACACTGCCAACACTGAAACTTTCTTT. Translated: CASSYTANTETFF. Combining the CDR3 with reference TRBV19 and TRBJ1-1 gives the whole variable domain DGGITQSPKYLFRKEGQNVTLSCEQNLNHDAMYWYRQDPGQGLRLIYYSQIVNDFQKGDIAEGYSVSREKKESFPLTVTSAQKNPTAFYLCASSYTANTETFFGQGTRLTVV.